One and the same sample provided the 23 T cell receptor beta chains below, sequenced in a study of CD8+CD57+ T cells in acquired aplastic anemia. CDR3 and TCR beta VDJ profiling relied on a genomic DNA template. In TCRdb, the reads were re-called with MiXCR into one record per CDR3 protein. The data show roughly 250,000 distinct CDR3 sequences, roughly 82% seen once. The authors sequenced patients whose flow cytometry had shown CD8+CD57+ cell expansion. What was sequenced was sorted CD4+, CD8+, or CD8+CD57+ T cells (not recorded which) from PBMCs. These receptors all come from a human donor with aplastic anemia.

V usage is TRBV6-1 and J usage is TRBJ2-7, with 11 bases matching TRBD1. This CDR3 is built from 15 residues. The germline V gene encodes CDR1 MNHNS and CDR2 SASEGT. The trim removed 6 bases at V and 4 bases at J, leaving 8 bases unmatched. DNA of the CDR3: TGTGCCAGCAGACCCACCGGGACAGGGGGGTACGAGCAGTACTTC. It encodes CASRPTGTGGYEQYF.

For this clonotype: The conserved phenylalanine or tryptophan normally closing the CDR3 is absent here, so this likely arose from a read error. This sequence joins TRBV7-9 and TRBJ2-3; D is perhaps TRBD2 (5 bases). The CDR3 totals 13 residues. Germline V CDR1 and CDR2: SEHNR, FQNEAQ (reference sequence). The CDR3 DNA sequence: TGTGCCAGCAGCGACGGAGGCACAGATAGGCAGTATTTG. Its protein product is CASSDGGTDRQYL.

In the case of this clonotype: The CDR3 does not end in the conserved phenylalanine or tryptophan, so this is likely a read error. Because the CDR3's place on the DNA is in doubt, the DNA is left out and the CDR3 is given as listed by TCRdb. The chain carries TRBV9 and TRBJ2-3; the listed D gene, TRBD2, was not tested against the DNA. Ends included, the CDR3 has 13 residues. Germline lookup yields CDR1 SGDLS and CDR2 YYNGEE. CDR3 in amino acids: CASGVGGPSTDKL.

As to this clonotype: In this CDR3 the conserved last residue, phenylalanine or tryptophan, is missing, so a read error is likely. The DNA is left out, because the CDR3 cannot be placed on it with certainty; the CDR3 is given as TCRdb lists it. The rearrangement links TRBV7-9 to TRBJ1-1. From germline, CDR1 is SEHNR and CDR2 FQNEAQ (reference sequence). The CDR3 has 13 residues if both end residues are counted. The CDR3 here is CASSPSPGLYTFG.

Notes on this clonotype: A junction boundary mismatches the germline segment, possibly from a read error. This rearrangement joins TRBV7-8 to TRBJ2-5; the D is unclear. Per germline, CDR1 SGHVS and CDR2 FQNEAQ. This CDR3 contains 14 residues. The CDR3 DNA follows: TGTGCCACCAGCTTAGCCAGAGAGCAAGAGACGCAGTACTTC. Its protein product is CATSLAREQETQYF.

This CDR3 reads CATLAGDSYEQYF. The CDR3 bases are TGTGCCACCTTGGCGGGGGACTCCTACGAGCAGTACTTC. V gene TRBV24-1 combines with J gene TRBJ2-7; 7 bases map to TRBD2. The CDR3 covers 13 residues. J lost 0 bases, V lost 9 bases, and 4 bases had no gene match. From germline, CDR1 is KGHDR and CDR2 SFDVKD.

This clonotype appeared once. The CDR3 does not close with the conserved phenylalanine or tryptophan, likely indicating a read error. Because the CDR3's place on the DNA is in doubt, the DNA is left out and the CDR3 is given as listed by TCRdb. The chain combines TRBV9 with TRBJ2-3. The V gene's germline CDR1 is SGDLS and CDR2 YYNGEE. Termini included, the CDR3 measures 13 amino acids. The chain's CDR3 is CASSDGCDKQHFV.

This clonotype came up once. The chain is built from TRBV7-8 and TRBJ1-2; a weak D match, TRBD1 (5 bases). The V and J ends lost 5 bases and 13 bases respectively, with 26 bases between them. The germline gives CDR1 SGHVS, CDR2 FQNEAQ. This CDR3 spans 15 amino acids. CDR3 nucleotides: TGTGCCAGCAGCCCCTACGGGGGAGCCCACCCGGGGAGCACCTTC. This codes for CASSPYGGAHPGSTF.

About this clonotype itself: The junction differs from germline at one of its ends, possibly a read error. J is TRBJ2-5 and V is TRBV2; TRBD2 matches at 7 bases. The CDR3 loop spans 13 amino acids. Germline V gene lookup returns CDR1 SNHLY and CDR2 FYNNEI. CDR3 protein: CASGLAGRETQYF. CDR3 nucleotides: TGTGCCAGCGGTCTCGCGGGGAGGGAGACGCAGTACTTC.

This clonotype was seen more than once but under ten times. This chain connects TRBV11-2 to TRBJ2-3; unclear D gene. V gave up 0 bases and J gave up 6 bases, with 10 bases separating them. From germline, CDR1 is SGHAT and CDR2 FQNNGV. This CDR3 region has 14 residues. CDR3 bases: TGTGCCAGCAGCTTAGAGGTCAGGCCCGATACGCAGTATTTT. It specifies CASSLEVRPDTQYF.

The chain employs TRBV7-3 and TRBJ2-3; D perhaps matches TRBD1 (5 bases). Trimming left V 5 bases short and J 12 bases short, with 18 bases between. CDR3 length: 13 amino acids. CDR1 and CDR2 from the germline V gene are SGHTA and FQGTGA. The CDR3 DNA is TGTGCCAGCAGCGTAAGGGGCACGGATGCACAGTATTTT. It translates to CASSVRGTDAQYF.

V usage is TRBV5-1 and J usage is TRBJ2-7, with 7 bases fitting TRBD1. Trimming at V came to 4 bases and at J to 8 bases, leaving 9 bases not matched to a gene. CDR3 length: 13 amino acids. CDR1 and CDR2 from the germline V gene are SGHRS and YFSETQ. The CDR3 is CASSQGDRDKQYV. For the CDR3, the DNA is TGCGCCAGCAGCCAGGGTGACAGGGATAAGCAGTACGTC.

The J gene is TRBJ1-1, the V gene TRBV7-2; D perhaps matches TRBD1 (6 bases). Trimming shortened V by 5 bases and J by 5 bases, and 18 bases separated the two germline ends. The germline V gene encodes CDR1 SGHTA and CDR2 FQGNSA. CDR3 length: 15 amino acids. The CDR3 region has the DNA TGTGCCAGCAGCCCAGGAAGGGGCCAGGGGACTGAAGCTTTCTTT. Translation gives CASSPGRGQGTEAFF.

V gene TRBV11-3 combines with J gene TRBJ2-3, with D unresolved. V dropped 5 bases and J dropped 6 bases, with 15 bases sitting between them. The CDR3 sequence is 14 residues long. CDR1 and CDR2 (germline): SGHNT, YENEEA. The CDR3: CASSQYQAPDTQYF. In DNA form, the CDR3 reads TGTGCCAGCAGCCAATATCAAGCACCCGATACGCAGTATTTT.

Remarks on this clonotype: No conserved phenylalanine or tryptophan ends this CDR3, so it is likely a read error. The chain recombines TRBV7-7 with TRBJ2-3; either TRBD1 or TRBD2 may fit D (6 bases each). The CDR3 covers 13 residues. Germline V lookup: CDR1 SSHAT, CDR2 FNYEAQ (reference sequence). In nucleotides, the CDR3 is TGTTCCCCCAGGGACGGGGGCACAACACCGCAGTATTCT. This sequence encodes CSPRDGGTTPQYS.

Note on this clonotype: No conserved phenylalanine or tryptophan ends this CDR3, so it is likely a read error. The DNA is omitted, as the CDR3 cannot be located on it reliably, and the CDR3 follows TCRdb's listing. The V call is TRBV2, the J call TRBJ2-1; the tabulated D call, TRBD1, remains unverified against the DNA. The CDR3 length equals 16 residues, ends included. CDR1 and CDR2 (germline): SNHLY, FYNNEI. This CDR3 is CASSIRLGVPYEQYFG.

The chain uses TRBV7-9 and TRBJ2-7; a weak D match, TRBD1 (7 bases). Trimming shortened V by 5 bases and J by 1 base, and 24 bases separated the two germline ends. CDR1 is SEHNR and CDR2 is FQNEAQ in the germline V gene (reference sequence). The CDR3 is made up of 18 amino acids. The CDR3 reads CASSPGPGGPAHSYEQYV. The DNA for the CDR3 is TGTGCCAGCAGCCCCGGGCCAGGGGGGCCCGCCCATTCCTACGAGCAGTACGTC.

This clonotype was picked up one time. Here the CDR3 omits its conserved ending phenylalanine or tryptophan, so a read error is the likely source. This sequence joins TRBV7-9 and TRBJ1-3; D not certain. The V end was cut by 5 bases, the J end by 8 bases, with 13 bases between. The CDR3 sequence is 13 residues long. Germline V CDR1 and CDR2: SEHNR, FQNEAQ (reference sequence). CDR3: CASSPGGTDTIYV. For the CDR3, the DNA is TGTGCCAGCAGCCCAGGAGGAACCGACACCATATATGTG.

As for this clonotype: The junction departs from germline at one end; a sequencing error may be responsible. This CDR3 is CASSREANADEQCF. The CDR3 coding sequence is TGTGCCAGCTCAAGAGAGGCCAACGCCGATGAACAGTGCTTC. This chain connects TRBV7-9 to TRBJ2-5; D ambiguous. This CDR3 region has 14 residues. CDR1 and CDR2 (germline): SEHNR, FQNEAQ (reference sequence).

As concerns this clonotype: The junction shows a germline mismatch at one end, possibly a read error. In DNA, the CDR3 is TGCGCCAGCAGCGGGGGGTCGACCCCCGAGCAGTACTTC. Translating it yields CASSGGSTPEQYF. V and J are TRBV7-2 and TRBJ2-1; TRBD2 matches at 9 bases. The DNA end favors TRBJ2-7, so the J call may be wrong. CDR3 length: 13 amino acids. Germline V gives CDR1 SGHTA, CDR2 FQGNSA.

The count of this clonotype is one. The CDR3 does not end in the conserved phenylalanine or tryptophan, so this is likely a read error. Because the CDR3's place on the DNA is in doubt, the DNA is left out and the CDR3 is given as listed by TCRdb. The V call is TRBV2, the J call TRBJ1-1; the D segment call TRBD1 is taken from the table without a DNA check. Germline V gene data show CDR1 as SNHLY and CDR2 as FYNNEI. The CDR3 contains 16 residues when both ends are counted. This CDR3 reads CASGGGGVDTHSFGPG.

This clonotype was observed once. Likely a read error: the CDR3 ends without its conserved phenylalanine or tryptophan. The DNA is left out, because the CDR3 cannot be placed on it with certainty; the CDR3 is given as TCRdb lists it. This chain joins TRBV2 and TRBJ1-1; the D call of TRBD1 is as the table states it, not checked on the DNA. From germline, CDR1 is SNHLY and CDR2 FYNNEI. Ends included, the CDR3 has 15 residues. The CDR3 here is CASSESFRNQPQHFG.

The chain is built from TRBV7-3 and TRBJ1-1; D gene unclear. V lost 2 bases and J 9 bases, leaving 19 bases between the germline ends. The V gene's germline CDR1 is SGHTA and CDR2 FQGTGA. The length of the CDR3 is 15 residues. The CDR3 sequence is CASSLAGGGQEQAFF. In DNA form, the CDR3 reads TGTGCCAGCAGCTTAGCAGGCGGAGGGCAAGAGCAAGCTTTCTTT.